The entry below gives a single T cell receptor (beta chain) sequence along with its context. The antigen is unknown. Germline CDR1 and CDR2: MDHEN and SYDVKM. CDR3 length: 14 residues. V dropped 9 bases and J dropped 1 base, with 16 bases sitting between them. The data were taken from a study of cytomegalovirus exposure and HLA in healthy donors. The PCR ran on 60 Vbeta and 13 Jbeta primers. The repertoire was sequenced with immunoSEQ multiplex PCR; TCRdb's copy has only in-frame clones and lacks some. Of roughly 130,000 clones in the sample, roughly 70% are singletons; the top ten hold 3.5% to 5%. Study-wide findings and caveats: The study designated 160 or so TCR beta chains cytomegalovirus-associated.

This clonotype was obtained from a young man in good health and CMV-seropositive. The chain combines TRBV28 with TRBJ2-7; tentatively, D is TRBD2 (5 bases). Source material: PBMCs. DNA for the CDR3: TGTGCCAGTGTGATGGGAGAAACATCCTACGAGCAGTACTTC. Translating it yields CASVMGETSYEQYF.